The following is a T cell receptor (beta chain) sequence with its context. These data originate in a study of blood T cell repertoires in COVID-19. Turning to the study itself: Italy, Spain and the United States were the sources of the convalescent and acute COVID-19 samples. T cells, B-cell-depleted T cells, or PBMCs provided the cDNA or gDNA that served as material.

Sequencing was performed with immunoSEQ multiplex PCR; in TCRdb, only in-frame clones are kept and a portion is missing. Seen here are approximately 200,000 clones, nearly 90% observed once, and the top ten hold 10% to 13%. Residents of about two dozen US areas, aged roughly 18 to 89 years, made up the participants. Researchers sorted participants into cohorts using their self-reported clinical history. In germline, CDR1 is SGHRS, CDR2 YFSETQ. CDR3 length: 15 residues. V was clipped by 4 bases and J by 0 bases; unmatched bases: 6. The sample consisted of PBMCs or T cells enriched from blood (not recorded which). This chain connects TRBV5-1 to TRBJ2-5, with 7 bases that match TRBD2. The source is a man aged 30 to 39 who had recovered from COVID-19. The CDR3 loop reads CASSRAGEYQETQYF. The CDR3 DNA reads as TGCGCCAGCAGCAGGGCGGGAGAGTACCAAGAGACCCAGTACTTC.